This record concerns one T cell receptor beta chain sequence. The sample is drawn from a study of shared clonotypes between healthy human individuals. The donor cohort consisted entirely of Caucasian adults residing in Nashville, Tennessee. Tens of millions of PBMCs supplied genomic DNA for unsorted samples. Looked up from germline, CDR1 is SNHLY and CDR2 is FYNNEI. V trimming: 7 bases; J trimming: 0 bases; junction bases outside the gene matches: 5. This CDR3 has 15 residues. Authors' data handling: For the immunoSEQ data, sequences were junction-only without quality scores, so filtering differed. Repertoires were generated with immunoSEQ multiplex PCR, while TCRdb's copy carries only in-frame clones and drops some. V and J calls and clone size are copied from that table; D and trimming were computed from the DNA. Among fewer than 600,000 clones listed, 70% to 80% were seen once.

This receptor was obtained from a woman in her 40s in good health. Some clones in this sample may be carry-over from other donors' samples. V and J are TRBV2 and TRBJ2-2; 7 bases match TRBD2. The sample was PBMCs. The CDR3 DNA follows: TGTGCCAGCACCTGGACTAGAGCGAACACCGGGGAGCTGTTTTTT. Protein sequence: CASTWTRANTGELFF.